This is a list of T cell receptor beta chains from one sample in a study of early T cells in non-severe SARS-CoV-2 infection. TCRdb fed the 5' RACE reads into MiXCR, producing one record per CDR3 protein. This table has roughly 90,000 distinct CDR3 sequences, over 12% appearing once. Sequenced sample: whole blood. Every receptor here comes from an adult who was a healthcare worker with PCR-confirmed SARS-CoV-2 infection or an uninfected control (not recorded which). Each CDR3 is given with its conserved first and last residue. D genes are given only for firm matches. Part of the rows lack a size; the others show once, few, many or a class for expanded clones.

many | NA | TRBJ1-1 | TRBV14 | TGTGCCAGCAGCCAAATGGGGAACACTGAAGCTTTCTTT | CASSQMGNTEAFF
few | NA | TRBJ1-6 | TRBV24-1 | TGTGCTCCCAACGGGGGCGATAATTCACCCCTCCACTTT | CAPNGGDNSPLHF
NA | TRBD2 | TRBJ2-3 | TRBV12-3/TRBV12-4 | TGTGCCAGCAGTTCCCCAGCGGGAAACACAGATACGCAGTATTTT | CASSSPAGNTDTQYF
NA | NA | TRBJ2-1 | TRBV20-1 | TGCAGTCCTTCCAGCGTCGATGAGCAGTTCTTC | CSPSSVDEQFF
few | TRBD2 | TRBJ2-1 | TRBV30 | TGTGCCTGGAGTCTCGGGCTAGCGGCTACCAATGAGCAGTTCTTC | CAWSLGLAATNEQFF
NA | NA | TRBJ2-7 | TRBV18 | TGTGCCAGCTCACCACCGACCTACGAGCAGTACTTC | CASSPPTYEQYF
NA | TRBD1 | TRBJ2-7 | TRBV18 | TGTGCCAGCTCACCTACCTGGACAGGGGGGTCCTACGAGCAGTACTTC | CASSPTWTGGSYEQYF
few | NA | TRBJ1-2 | TRBV12-3/TRBV12-4 | TGTGCCAGCAGTTTAGGAGGGACCCCCTATGGCTACACCTTC | CASSLGGTPYGYTF
few | NA | TRBJ1-4 | TRBV6-5 | TGTGCCAGCAGTTACTCGCAGGGTAGAGGGGAAAAACTGTTTTTT | CASSYSQGRGEKLFF
NA | TRBD2 | TRBJ2-1 | TRBV11-2 | TGTGCCAGCAGCCCCGGGGGGGCTCTCTCCTACAATGAGCAGTTCTTC | CASSPGGALSYNEQFF
many | NA | TRBJ2-5 | TRBV9 | TGTGCCAGCAGCGCAGGACGGTACCAAGAGACCCAGTACTTC | CASSAGRYQETQYF
few | NA | TRBJ1-5 | TRBV5-8 | TGTGCCAGCAGCCCGGACGGATATAGCAATCAGCCCCAGCATTTT | CASSPDGYSNQPQHF
NA | NA | TRBJ2-3 | TRBV7-8 | TGTGCCACCTCACCTAAAATGGGGGCGGGCACAGATACGCAGTATTTT | CATSPKMGAGTDTQYF
many | TRBD2 | TRBJ2-1 | TRBV7-6 | TGTGCCAGCAGCTTCCGGACTAGCGGGAGTCCCTACAATGAGCAGTTCTTC | CASSFRTSGSPYNEQFF
few | NA | TRBJ2-7 | TRBV30 | TGTGCCTGGACCGGGGGCTACGAGCAGTACTTC | CAWTGGYEQYF
NA | TRBD1 | TRBJ1-6 | TRBV27 | TGTGCCAGCAGCACGGGACAGGGATTCTCACCCCTCCACTTT | CASSTGQGFSPLHF
NA | NA | TRBJ1-6 | TRBV30 | TGTGCCTGGAGTGTACCAGGGGCCTGGAATTCACCCCTCCACTTT | CAWSVPGAWNSPLHF
few | NA | TRBJ1-1 | TRBV7-6 | TGTGCCAGCAGCTTAGGATACGCGAACACTGAAGCTTTCTTT | CASSLGYANTEAFF
few | NA | TRBJ2-7 | TRBV29-1 | TGCAGCGTTGGACAGTCCACCTACGAGCAGTACTTC | CSVGQSTYEQYF
NA | NA | TRBJ1-5 | TRBV7-9 | TGTGCCAGCAGCTTAGACACATCTAGCAATCAGCCCCAGCATTTT | CASSLDTSSNQPQHF
many | TRBD1 | TRBJ1-4 | TRBV3-1 | TGTGCCAGCAGCCAAGGGGACAGGACCGCAAAACTGTTTTTT | CASSQGDRTAKLFF
NA | TRBD2 | TRBJ2-5 | TRBV7-3 | TGTGCCAGCAGCTCCCGCGGCGCTAACGGGGGGGCGGAGGAGACCCAGTACTTC | CASSSRGANGGAEETQYF
medium-sized | NA | TRBJ2-2 | TRBV29-1 | TGCAGCGTTACAGTTGTTGGCGGGGAGCTGTTTTTT | CSVTVVGGELFF
many | NA | TRBJ2-7 | TRBV20-1 | TGCAGTGCTAGAGGCGCCGGACAAGCAGCTTACGAGCAGTACTTC | CSARGAGQAAYEQYF
many | NA | TRBJ2-5 | TRBV7-8 | TGTGCCAGCAGCTCCCAGACACACGGAACCCTAGAGACCCAGTACTTC | CASSSQTHGTLETQYF
NA | NA | TRBJ2-3 | TRBV2 | TGTGCCAGCAGTAGGGCAGGGGGCACAGATACGCAGTATTTT | CASSRAGGTDTQYF
many | TRBD2 | TRBJ2-3 | TRBV25-1 | TGTGCCAGCAGTGAATTAAAGCGGGGGGGCCTAGCATGGACAGATACGCAGTATTTT | CASSELKRGGLAWTDTQYF
NA | TRBD1 | TRBJ2-5 | TRBV10-2 | TGCGCCAGCTCCCGGGACAGGGCTCAAGAGACCCAGTACTTC | CASSRDRAQETQYF
many | NA | TRBJ1-2 | TRBV14 | TGTGCCAGCAGCCACTCGAGGGACGTCTATGGCTACACCTTC | CASSHSRDVYGYTF